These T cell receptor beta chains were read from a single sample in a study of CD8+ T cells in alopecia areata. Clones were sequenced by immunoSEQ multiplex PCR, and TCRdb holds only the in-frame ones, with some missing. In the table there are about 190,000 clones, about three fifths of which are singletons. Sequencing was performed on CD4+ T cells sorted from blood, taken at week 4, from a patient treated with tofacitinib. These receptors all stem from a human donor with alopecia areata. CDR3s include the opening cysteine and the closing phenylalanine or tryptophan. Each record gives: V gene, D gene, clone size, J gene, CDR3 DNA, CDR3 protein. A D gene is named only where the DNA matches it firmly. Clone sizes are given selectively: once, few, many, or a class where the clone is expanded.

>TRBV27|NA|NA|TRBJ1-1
TGTGCCAGCAGTTTATTGGGTGGGGGAATGAACACTGAAGCTTTCTTT
CASSLLGGGMNTEAFF
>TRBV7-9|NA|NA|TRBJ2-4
TGTGCCAGCAGCTTAACGGGATCCTCGAAGTCCACGTACTTC
CASSLTGSSKSTYF
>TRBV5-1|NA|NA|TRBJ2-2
TGCGCCAGCAGCCGACAGCACACCGGGGAGCTGTTTTTT
CASSRQHTGELFF
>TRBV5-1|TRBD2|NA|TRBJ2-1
TGCGCCAGCACCATTCGGACTAGCGGAAAAGGGAATGAGCAGTTCTTC
CASTIRTSGKGNEQFF
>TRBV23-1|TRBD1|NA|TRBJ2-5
TGCGCCAGGAGTATGAGGGACAGTAACCAAGAGACCCAGTACTTC
CARSMRDSNQETQYF
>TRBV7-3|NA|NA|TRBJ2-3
TGTGCCAGCAGCTTATCACATCTGGGGGATACGCAGTATTTT
CASSLSHLGDTQYF
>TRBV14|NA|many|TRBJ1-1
TGTGCCAGCAGCCAAGGGCGAGGAGTGAACACTGAAGCTTTCTTT
CASSQGRGVNTEAFF
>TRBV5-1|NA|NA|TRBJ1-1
TGCGCCAGCAGCTTGATGGGGTACGAAGCTTTCTTT
CASSLMGYEAFF
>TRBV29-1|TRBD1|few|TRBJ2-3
TGCAGCGTTGAAGGGGACAGGGGTTGGACAGATACGCAGTATTTT
CSVEGDRGWTDTQYF
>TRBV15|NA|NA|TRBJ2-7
TGTGCCACCAGCCCCAAGACAGGAACCTACGAGCAGTACTTC
CATSPKTGTYEQYF
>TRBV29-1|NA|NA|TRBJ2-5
TGCAGCGCACATGGTCTTGGCCCCGAGACCCAGTACTTC
CSAHGLGPETQYF
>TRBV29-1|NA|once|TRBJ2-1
TGCAGCGTTGACTCTGGACGTGAGCAGTTCTTC
CSVDSGREQFF
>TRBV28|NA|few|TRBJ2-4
TGTGCCACCTCGGACAGAAACATTCAGTACTTC
CATSDRNIQYF
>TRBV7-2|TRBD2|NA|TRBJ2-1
TGTGCCAGCAGCTTAGCAGGTCGGGAGGCGCAGTTCTTC
CASSLAGREAQFF
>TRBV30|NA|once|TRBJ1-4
TGTGCCTGGAGTTCAAGAAATGAAAAACTGTTTTTT
CAWSSRNEKLFF
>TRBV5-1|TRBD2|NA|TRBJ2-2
TGCGCCAGCAGCAGGCTAGCGGGAGGAGGCACCGGGGAGCTGTTTTTT
CASSRLAGGGTGELFF
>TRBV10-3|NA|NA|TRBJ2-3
TGTGCCATCAGCGCCCTAGGGAGCACAGATACGCAGTATTTT
CAISALGSTDTQYF
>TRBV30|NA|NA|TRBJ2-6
TGTGCCTGGAGTGTACATCGGCAGGGGAGCTCTGGGGCCAACGTCCTGACTTTC
CAWSVHRQGSSGANVLTF
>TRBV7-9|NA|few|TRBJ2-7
TGTGCCAGCAGCCTTTCCGGGGCGGGAGAGCAGTACTTC
CASSLSGAGEQYF
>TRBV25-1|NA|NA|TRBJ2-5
TGTGCCAGCAGTAGTACGCGGACTACCCAAGAGACCCAGTACTTC
CASSSTRTTQETQYF
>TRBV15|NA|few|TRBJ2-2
TGTGCCACCACCTCCCTTACTAGTTTCCCCGGGGAGCTGTTTTTT
CATTSLTSFPGELFF
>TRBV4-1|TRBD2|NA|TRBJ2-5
TGCGCCAGCAGCCACGCCACTAGCGGGAGGACAGAGACCCAGTACTTC
CASSHATSGRTETQYF
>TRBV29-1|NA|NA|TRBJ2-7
NA
CSANVWAPGTKYF